This T cell receptor beta chain was obtained from a study of cytomegalovirus exposure and HLA in healthy donors. About the research overall: Findings of an earlier analysis included roughly 120 million unique TCR beta sequences from 190 million or so T cells. General study findings and limits: Other equally common chains were less clonally expanded than HLA-associated TCR beta chains, a later analysis showed.

This clone was found a few times. Its matching antigen is unknown. Primers for the PCR totalled 60 Vbeta and 13 Jbeta. Original analysis: In a later analysis, the count reached 75 million to 90 million unique TCR beta chains, with 8.5 million to 14 million shared. This table comes from immunoSEQ multiplex PCR, and its TCRdb copy is limited to in-frame clones, with some not included. V, J and clone size derive from that table, while D and trimming were established from the DNA sequence. Counted here are over 110,000 clones, around 72% occurring once; the ten biggest clones make up roughly 1.3%. This CDR3 spans 19 amino acids. V shed 0 bases and J shed 5 bases, with 24 bases lying between them. From germline, CDR1 is SGHRS and CDR2 YFSETQ.

This chain connects TRBV5-1 to TRBJ1-5; tentatively, D is TRBD1 (6 bases). The receptor was isolated from a woman in her thirties or forties in good health and CMV-seronegative. The sequenced sample was PBMCs. The CDR3 DNA is TGCGCCAGCAGCTTGGTTTTACCGAACAGGGTTGGGGGAGATCAGCCCCAGCATTTT. Amino acid sequence: CASSLVLPNRVGGDQPQHF.